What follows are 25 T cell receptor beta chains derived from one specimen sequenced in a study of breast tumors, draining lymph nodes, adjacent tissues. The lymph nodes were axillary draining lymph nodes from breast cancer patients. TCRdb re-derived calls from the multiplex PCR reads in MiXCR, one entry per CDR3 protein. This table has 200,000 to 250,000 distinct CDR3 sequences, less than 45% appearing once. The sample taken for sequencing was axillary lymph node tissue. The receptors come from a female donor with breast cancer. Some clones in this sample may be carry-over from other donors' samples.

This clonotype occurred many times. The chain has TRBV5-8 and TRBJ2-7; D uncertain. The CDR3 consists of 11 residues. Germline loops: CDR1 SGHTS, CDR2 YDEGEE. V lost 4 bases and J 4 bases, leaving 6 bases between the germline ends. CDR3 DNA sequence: TGTGCCAGCAGCCAAAAGTACGAGCAGTACTTC. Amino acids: CASSQKYEQYF.

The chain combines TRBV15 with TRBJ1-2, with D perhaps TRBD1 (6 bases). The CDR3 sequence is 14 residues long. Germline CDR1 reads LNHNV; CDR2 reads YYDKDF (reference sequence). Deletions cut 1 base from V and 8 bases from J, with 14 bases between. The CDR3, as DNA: TGTGCCACCAGCAGAGGTCGGGGGCCGGGGGGCTACACCTTC. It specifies CATSRGRGPGGYTF.

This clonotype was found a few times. The chain's CDR3 is CASSLYLTSATSSYNSPLHF. CDR3 DNA: TGTGCCAGCAGCTTATATTTAACGTCGGCGACGAGCTCCTATAATTCACCCCTCCACTTT. The chain employs TRBV5-6 and TRBJ1-6; D is unresolved. The ends were cut back, 2 bases at V and 0 bases at J, with 21 bases in the middle. The CDR3 is made up of 20 amino acids. Germline V gives CDR1 SGHDT, CDR2 YYEEEE.

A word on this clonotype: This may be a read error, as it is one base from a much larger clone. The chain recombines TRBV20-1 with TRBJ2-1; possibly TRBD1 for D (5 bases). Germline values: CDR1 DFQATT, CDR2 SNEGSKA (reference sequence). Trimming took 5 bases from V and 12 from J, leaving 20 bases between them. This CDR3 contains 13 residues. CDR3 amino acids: CSAFHRTSGAQFF. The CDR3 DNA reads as TGCAGTGCTTTCCACCGGACATCTGGAGCGCAGTTCTTC.

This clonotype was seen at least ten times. CDR3 amino acids: CASSQDRDRPNSPLHF. CDR3 DNA sequence: TGTGCCAGCAGCCAAGATCGAGACAGGCCTAATTCACCCCTCCACTTT. The V gene is TRBV4-2, the J gene TRBJ1-6; TRBD1 is a possible D gene (6 bases). V was clipped by 0 bases and J by 6 bases, with 12 bases between them. There are 16 residues in the CDR3. From germline, CDR1 is LGHNA and CDR2 YNFKEQ.

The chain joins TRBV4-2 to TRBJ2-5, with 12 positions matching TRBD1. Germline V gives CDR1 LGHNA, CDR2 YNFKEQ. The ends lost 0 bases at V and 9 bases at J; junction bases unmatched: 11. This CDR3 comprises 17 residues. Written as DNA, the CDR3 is TGTGCCAGCAGCCAAGAGCGGGGACAGGGGGCGCCCAGGCCCCAGTACTTC. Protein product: CASSQERGQGAPRPQYF.

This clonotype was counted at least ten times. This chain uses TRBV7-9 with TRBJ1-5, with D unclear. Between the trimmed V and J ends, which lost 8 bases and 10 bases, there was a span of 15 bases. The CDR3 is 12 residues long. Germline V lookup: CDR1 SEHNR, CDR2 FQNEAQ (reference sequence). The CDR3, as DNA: TGTGCCAGCCAACCGGGAAGTGGCCCCCAGCATTTT. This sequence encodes CASQPGSGPQHF.

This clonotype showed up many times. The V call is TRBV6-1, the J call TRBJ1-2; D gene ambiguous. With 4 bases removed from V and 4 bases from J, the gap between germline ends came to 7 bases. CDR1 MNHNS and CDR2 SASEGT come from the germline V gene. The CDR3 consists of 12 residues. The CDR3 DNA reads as TGTGCCAGCAGTGTACAGCTCTATGGCTACACCTTC. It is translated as CASSVQLYGYTF.

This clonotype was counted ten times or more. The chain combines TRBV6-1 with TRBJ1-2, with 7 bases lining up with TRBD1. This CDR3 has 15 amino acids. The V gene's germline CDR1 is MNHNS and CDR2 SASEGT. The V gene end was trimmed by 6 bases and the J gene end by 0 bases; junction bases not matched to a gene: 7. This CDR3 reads CASRQDGQANYGYTF. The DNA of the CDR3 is TGTGCCAGCAGACAAGATGGACAGGCTAACTATGGCTACACCTTC.

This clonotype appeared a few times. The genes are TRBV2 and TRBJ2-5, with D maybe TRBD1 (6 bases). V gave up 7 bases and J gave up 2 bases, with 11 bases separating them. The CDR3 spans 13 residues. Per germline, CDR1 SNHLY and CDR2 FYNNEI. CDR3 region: CASIRQVQETQYF. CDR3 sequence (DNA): TGTGCCAGCATTCGACAGGTTCAAGAGACCCAGTACTTC.

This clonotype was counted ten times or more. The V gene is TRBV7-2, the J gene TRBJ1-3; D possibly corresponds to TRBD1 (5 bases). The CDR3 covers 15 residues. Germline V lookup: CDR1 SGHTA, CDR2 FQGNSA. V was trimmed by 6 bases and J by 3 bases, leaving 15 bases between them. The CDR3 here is CASRPSGTLGNTIYF. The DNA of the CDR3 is TGTGCCAGCAGACCATCCGGGACGCTTGGAAACACCATATATTTT.

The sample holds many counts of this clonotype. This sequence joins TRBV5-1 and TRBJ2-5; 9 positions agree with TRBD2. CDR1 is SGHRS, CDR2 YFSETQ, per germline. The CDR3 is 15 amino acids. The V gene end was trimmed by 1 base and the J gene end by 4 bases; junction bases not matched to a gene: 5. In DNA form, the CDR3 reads TGCGCCAGCAGCTTGAGTAGCGGGGGAGGAGAGACCCAGTACTTC. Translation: CASSLSSGGGETQYF.

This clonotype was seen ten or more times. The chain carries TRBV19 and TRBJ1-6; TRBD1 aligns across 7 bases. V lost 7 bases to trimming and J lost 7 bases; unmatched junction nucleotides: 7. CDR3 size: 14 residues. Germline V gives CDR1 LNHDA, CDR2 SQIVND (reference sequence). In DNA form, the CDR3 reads TGTGCCAGTAAGATTGGACAGGAGAATTCACCCCTCCACTTT. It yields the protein CASKIGQENSPLHF.

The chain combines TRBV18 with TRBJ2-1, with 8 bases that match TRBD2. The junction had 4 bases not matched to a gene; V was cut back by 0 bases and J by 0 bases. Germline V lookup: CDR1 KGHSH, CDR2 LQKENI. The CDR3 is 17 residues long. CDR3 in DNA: TGTGCCAGCTCACCACCGAGCGGGGGCCGCTCCTACAATGAGCAGTTCTTC. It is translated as CASSPPSGGRSYNEQFF.

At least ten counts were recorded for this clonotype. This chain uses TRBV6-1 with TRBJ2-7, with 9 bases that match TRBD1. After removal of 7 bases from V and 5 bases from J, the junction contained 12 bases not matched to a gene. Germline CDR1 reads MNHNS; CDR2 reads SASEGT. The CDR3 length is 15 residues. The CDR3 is CASNPSGDRAHEQYF. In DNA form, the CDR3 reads TGTGCCAGCAACCCTTCGGGGGACAGGGCCCACGAGCAGTACTTC.

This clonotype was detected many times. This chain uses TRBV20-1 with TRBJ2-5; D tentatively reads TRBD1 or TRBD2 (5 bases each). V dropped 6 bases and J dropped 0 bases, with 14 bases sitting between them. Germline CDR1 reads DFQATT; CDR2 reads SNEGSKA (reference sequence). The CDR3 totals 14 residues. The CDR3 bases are TGCAGTGCAAGGGACGGTGGGTACCAAGAGACCCAGTACTTC. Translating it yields CSARDGGYQETQYF.

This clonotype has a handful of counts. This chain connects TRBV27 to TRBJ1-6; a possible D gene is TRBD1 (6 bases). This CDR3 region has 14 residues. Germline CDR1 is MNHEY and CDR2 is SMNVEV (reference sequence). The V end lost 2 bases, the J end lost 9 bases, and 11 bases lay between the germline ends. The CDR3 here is CASSLNRVSSPLHF. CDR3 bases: TGTGCCAGCAGTTTAAACAGGGTTTCTTCACCCCTCCACTTT.

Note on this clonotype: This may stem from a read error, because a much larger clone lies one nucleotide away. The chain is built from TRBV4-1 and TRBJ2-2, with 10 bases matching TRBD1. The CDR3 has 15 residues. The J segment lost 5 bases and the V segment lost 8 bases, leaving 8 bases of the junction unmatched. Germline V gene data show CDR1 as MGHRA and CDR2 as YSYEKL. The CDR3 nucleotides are TGCGCCAGCGGACGACAGGGGGCAGAAACCGGGGAGCTGTTTTTT. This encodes CASGRQGAETGELFF.

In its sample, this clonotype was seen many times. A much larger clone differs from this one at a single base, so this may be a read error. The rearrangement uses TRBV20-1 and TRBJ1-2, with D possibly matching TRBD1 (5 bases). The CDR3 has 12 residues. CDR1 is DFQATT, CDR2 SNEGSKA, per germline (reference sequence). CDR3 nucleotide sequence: TGCAGTGCTACTCTTCGGGGCTATGGCTCCACCTTC. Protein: CSATLRGYGSTF.

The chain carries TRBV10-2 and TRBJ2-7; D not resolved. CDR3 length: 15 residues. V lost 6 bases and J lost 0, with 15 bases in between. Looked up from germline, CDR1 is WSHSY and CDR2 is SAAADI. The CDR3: CASSEKAASSYEQYF. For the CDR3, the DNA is TGCGCCAGCAGCGAGAAGGCGGCTAGCTCCTACGAGCAGTACTTC.

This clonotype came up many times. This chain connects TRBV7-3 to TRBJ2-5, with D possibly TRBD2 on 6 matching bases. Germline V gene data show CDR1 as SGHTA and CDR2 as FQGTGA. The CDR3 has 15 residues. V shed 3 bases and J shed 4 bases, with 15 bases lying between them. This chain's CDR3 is CASSLSGGRTETQYF. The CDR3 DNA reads TGTGCCAGCAGCTTGTCCGGGGGTCGGACAGAGACCCAGTACTTC.

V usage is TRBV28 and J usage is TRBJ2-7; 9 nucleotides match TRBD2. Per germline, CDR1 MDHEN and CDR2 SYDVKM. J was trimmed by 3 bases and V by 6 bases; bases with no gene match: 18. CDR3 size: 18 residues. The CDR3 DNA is TGTGCCAGCAGCTTACAACCCGTGGGACTAGCCAGTGACTACGAGCAGTACTTC. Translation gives CASSLQPVGLASDYEQYF.

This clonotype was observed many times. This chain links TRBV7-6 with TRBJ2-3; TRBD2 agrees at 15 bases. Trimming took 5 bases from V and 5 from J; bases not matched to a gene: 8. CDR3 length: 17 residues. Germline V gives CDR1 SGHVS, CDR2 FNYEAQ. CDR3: CASSPWTSGGARDTQYF. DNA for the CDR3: TGTGCCAGCAGCCCGTGGACTAGCGGGGGGGCCAGAGATACGCAGTATTTT.

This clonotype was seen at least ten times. Here the CDR3 reads CASSPRGEGLGANVLTF. In DNA form, the CDR3 reads TGTGCCAGCAGCCCCCGGGGAGAGGGGCTTGGGGCCAACGTCCTGACTTTC. The chain joins TRBV14 to TRBJ2-6; D assignment may be TRBD1 or TRBD2 (5 bases each). Trimming stripped 4 bases from V and 3 bases from J, with 16 bases between. This CDR3 is 17 amino acids long. Germline assignment: CDR1 SGHDN and CDR2 FVKESK.

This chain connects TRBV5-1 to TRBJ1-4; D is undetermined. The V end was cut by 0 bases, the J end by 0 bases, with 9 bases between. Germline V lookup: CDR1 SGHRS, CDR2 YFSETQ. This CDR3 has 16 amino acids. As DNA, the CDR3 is TGCGCCAGCAGCTTGGGTAAAATTGCAACTAATGAAAAACTGTTTTTT. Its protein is CASSLGKIATNEKLFF.